This is a list of T cell receptor beta chains from one sample in a study of radiotherapy plus CTLA-4 blockade in lung cancer. The data were produced by immunoSEQ multiplex PCR, yet TCRdb's version contains in-frame clones alone and is incomplete. The sample lists fewer than 85,000 clones, approximately 86% seen once, with 0.87% in the top ten. The source material was peripheral blood, sampled from a patient treated with radiotherapy plus ipilimumab. The receptors were sampled from a human donor with non-small cell lung cancer who had stable disease on radiotherapy plus ipilimumab. CDR3s include the opening cysteine and the closing phenylalanine or tryptophan.

J: TRBJ2-2
V: TRBV5-4
CDR3: CASNLGGENTGELFF

J: TRBJ2-3
V: TRBV7-8
CDR3: CASSLIAGADTQYF

J: TRBJ2-1
V: TRBV2
CDR3: CASSEGTSGYEQFF

J: TRBJ2-2
V: TRBV7-9
CDR3: CASIGPRAGELFF

J: TRBJ2-5
V: TRBV7-9
CDR3: CASRTGLNQETQYF

J: TRBJ1-2
V: TRBV28
CDR3: CASSPWGGRGGYTF

J: .
V: TRBV19
CDR3: CASSKGTGTGAYEQYF

J: TRBJ1-3
V: TRBV14
CDR3: CASSQVQGQGNTIYF

J: TRBJ1-2
V: TRBV7-6
CDR3: CASSIDGGAGYTF

J: TRBJ1-1
V: TRBV19
CDR3: CASMGHHGNTEAFF

J: TRBJ1-5
V: TRBV9
CDR3: CASSREGSSNQPQHF

J: TRBJ2-5
V: TRBV5-4
CDR3: CASSLGRERAQYF

J: TRBJ1-5
V: TRBV5-4
CDR3: CASSFGVEKQPQHF

J: TRBJ2-1
V: TRBV9
CDR3: CASSANPMIPYNEQFF

J: TRBJ2-1
V: TRBV18
CDR3: CASSPGLAGVGNEQFF

J: TRBJ1-5
V: TRBV19
CDR3: CASGTGEGLYSNQPQHF

J: TRBJ1-5
V: TRBV18
CDR3: CASSPIRDRGNQPQHF

J: TRBJ1-1
V: TRBV19
CDR3: CASSTGGNTEAFF

J: TRBJ2-3
V: TRBV5-1
CDR3: CASSLEAGTDTQYF

J: TRBJ2-3
V: TRBV18
CDR3: CASSPGKGFTDTQYF

J: TRBJ2-7
V: TRBV5-7
CDR3: CASSLGSGGASYEQYF

J: TRBJ1-5
V: TRBV6-1
CDR3: CASSEADRYQPQHF

J: TRBJ2-7
V: TRBV7-2
CDR3: CASSLLGRAEQYF

J: TRBJ1-2
V: TRBV28
CDR3: CASRAQGGYTF

J: TRBJ2-7
V: TRBV18
CDR3: CASSQGLAGSISYEQYF

J: TRBJ1-4
V: TRBV20-1
CDR3: CSAMDKEKLFF

J: TRBJ1-1
V: TRBV9
CDR3: CASSSRQGAGTEAFF

J: TRBJ2-1
V: TRBV6-1
CDR3: CASSSGTEPYNEQFF

J: TRBJ1-2
V: TRBV27
CDR3: CASSSPTRQGMEANYGYTF

J: TRBJ2-7
V: TRBV5-4
CDR3: CASSLTGSREQYF

J: TRBJ2-7
V: TRBV10-1
CDR3: CASRGFYEQYF

J: TRBJ1-1
V: TRBV4-1
CDR3: CASSQGQGADTEAFF

J: TRBJ2-1
V: TRBV5-1
CDR3: CASKLAGNNEQFF

J: TRBJ1-2
V: TRBV10-3
CDR3: CAISEEDRAWGGYTF

J: TRBJ2-5
V: TRBV2
CDR3: CASSETAGGPLKTQYF

J: TRBJ1-4
V: TRBV28
CDR3: CASSLKGSTNEKLFF

J: TRBJ1-1
V: TRBV20-1
CDR3: CSVLMNTEAFF

J: TRBJ2-1
V: TRBV10-1
CDR3: CASSREGGPYYNEQFF

J: TRBJ1-1
V: TRBV5-6
CDR3: CASSRGRGRRDTEAFF

J: TRBJ1-6
V: TRBV30
CDR3: CAWRGGDHNSPLHF

J: TRBJ2-5
V: TRBV6-5
CDR3: CASRTTGLETQYF